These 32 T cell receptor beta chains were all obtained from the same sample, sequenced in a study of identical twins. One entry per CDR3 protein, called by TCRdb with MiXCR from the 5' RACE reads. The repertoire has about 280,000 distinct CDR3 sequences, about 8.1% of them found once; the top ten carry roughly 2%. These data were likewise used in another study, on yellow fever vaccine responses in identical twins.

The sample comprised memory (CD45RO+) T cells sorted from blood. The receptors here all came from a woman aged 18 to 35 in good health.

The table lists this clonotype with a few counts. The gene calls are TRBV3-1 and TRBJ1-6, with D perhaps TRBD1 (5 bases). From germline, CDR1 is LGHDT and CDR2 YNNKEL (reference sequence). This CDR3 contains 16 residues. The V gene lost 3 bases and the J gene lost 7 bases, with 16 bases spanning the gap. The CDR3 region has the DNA TGTGCCAGCAGCCAGGGGGTGCGGGCTATGAATTCACCCCTCCACTTT. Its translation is CASSQGVRAMNSPLHF.

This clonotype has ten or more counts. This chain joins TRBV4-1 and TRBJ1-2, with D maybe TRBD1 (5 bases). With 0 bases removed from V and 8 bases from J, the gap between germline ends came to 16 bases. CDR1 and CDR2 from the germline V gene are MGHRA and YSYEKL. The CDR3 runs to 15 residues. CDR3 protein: CASSQDRGVVEGYTF. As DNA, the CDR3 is TGCGCCAGCAGCCAAGACAGAGGGGTAGTCGAGGGCTACACCTTC.

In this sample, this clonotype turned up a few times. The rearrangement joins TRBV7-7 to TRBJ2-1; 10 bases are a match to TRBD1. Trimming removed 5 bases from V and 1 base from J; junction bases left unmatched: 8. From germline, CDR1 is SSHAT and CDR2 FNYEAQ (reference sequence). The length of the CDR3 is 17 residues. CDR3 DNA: TGTGCCAGCAGCCCGGGGGTGGGACAGGGGTCCTACAATGAGCAGTTCTTC. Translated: CASSPGVGQGSYNEQFF.

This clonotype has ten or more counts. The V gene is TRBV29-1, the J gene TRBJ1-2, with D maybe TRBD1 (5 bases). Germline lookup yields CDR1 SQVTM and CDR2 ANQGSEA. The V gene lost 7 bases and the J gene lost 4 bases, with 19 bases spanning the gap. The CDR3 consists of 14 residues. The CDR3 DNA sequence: TGCAGCGCTAACGAAAGGGGTTTTGGCTATGGCTACACCTTC. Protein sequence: CSANERGFGYGYTF.

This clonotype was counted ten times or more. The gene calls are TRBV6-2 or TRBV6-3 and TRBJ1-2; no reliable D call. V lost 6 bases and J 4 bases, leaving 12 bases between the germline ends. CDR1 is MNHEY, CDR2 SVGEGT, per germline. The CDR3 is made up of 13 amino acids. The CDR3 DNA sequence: TGTGCCAGCAGCCGGACCGAGCCCTATGGCTACACCTTC. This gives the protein CASSRTEPYGYTF.

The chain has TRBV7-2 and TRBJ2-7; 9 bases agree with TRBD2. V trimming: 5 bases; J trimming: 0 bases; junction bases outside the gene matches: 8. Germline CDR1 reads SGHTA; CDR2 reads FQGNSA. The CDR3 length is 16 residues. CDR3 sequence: CASSATGLALSYEQYF. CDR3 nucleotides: TGTGCCAGCAGCGCGACCGGACTAGCGCTCTCCTACGAGCAGTACTTC.

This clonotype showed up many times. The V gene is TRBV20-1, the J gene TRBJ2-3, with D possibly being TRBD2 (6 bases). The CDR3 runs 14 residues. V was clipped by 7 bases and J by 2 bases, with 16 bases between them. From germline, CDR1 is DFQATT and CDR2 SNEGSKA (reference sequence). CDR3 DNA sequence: TGCAGTGTCCCCCTTGGGCGGGACACAGATACGCAGTATTTT. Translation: CSVPLGRDTDTQYF.

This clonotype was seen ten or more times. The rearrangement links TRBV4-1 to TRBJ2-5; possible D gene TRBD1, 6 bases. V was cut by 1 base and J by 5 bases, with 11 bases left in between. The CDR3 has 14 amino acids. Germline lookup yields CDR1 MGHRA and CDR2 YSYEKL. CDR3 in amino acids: CASSQARGRETQYF. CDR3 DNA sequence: TGCGCCAGCAGCCAAGCCAGGGGACGGGAGACCCAGTACTTC.

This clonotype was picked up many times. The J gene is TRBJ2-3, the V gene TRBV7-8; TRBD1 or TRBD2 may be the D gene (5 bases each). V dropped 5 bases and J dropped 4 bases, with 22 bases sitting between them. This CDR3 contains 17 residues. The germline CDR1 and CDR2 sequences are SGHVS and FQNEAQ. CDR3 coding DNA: TGTGCCAGCAGCACTTATGGGGGAAGCTTTGCCTCAGATACGCAGTATTTT. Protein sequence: CASSTYGGSFASDTQYF.

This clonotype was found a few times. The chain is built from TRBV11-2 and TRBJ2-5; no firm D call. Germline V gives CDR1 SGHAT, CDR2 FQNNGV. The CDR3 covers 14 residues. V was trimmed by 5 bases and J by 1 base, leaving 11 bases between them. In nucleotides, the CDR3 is TGTGCCAGCAGCCTTTTCCCGCCCCAAGAGACCCAGTACTTC. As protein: CASSLFPPQETQYF.

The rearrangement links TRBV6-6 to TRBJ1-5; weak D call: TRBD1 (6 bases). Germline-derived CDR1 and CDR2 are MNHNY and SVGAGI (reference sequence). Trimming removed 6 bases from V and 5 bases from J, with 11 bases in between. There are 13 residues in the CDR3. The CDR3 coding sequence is TGTGCCAGCAGCCCCAGGGGCGATCAGCCCCAGCATTTT. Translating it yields CASSPRGDQPQHF.

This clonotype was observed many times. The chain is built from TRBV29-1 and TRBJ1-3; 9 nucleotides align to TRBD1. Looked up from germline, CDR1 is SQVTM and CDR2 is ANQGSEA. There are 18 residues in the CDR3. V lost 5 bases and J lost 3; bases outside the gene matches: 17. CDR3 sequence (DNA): TGCAGCGTTTCGGACTCCGGGACAGGGATGTCTAATGGAAACACCATATATTTT. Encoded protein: CSVSDSGTGMSNGNTIYF.

The CDR3 nucleotides are TGTGCCAGCGCGGGACAGGGAGGCGGCTACACCTTC. The encoded protein is CASAGQGGGYTF. The rearrangement joins TRBV3-1 to TRBJ1-2; 9 nucleotides agree with TRBD1. The germline V gene encodes CDR1 LGHDT and CDR2 YNNKEL (reference sequence). V dropped 8 bases and J dropped 8; count of bases not matched to a gene: 6. This CDR3 comprises 12 residues.

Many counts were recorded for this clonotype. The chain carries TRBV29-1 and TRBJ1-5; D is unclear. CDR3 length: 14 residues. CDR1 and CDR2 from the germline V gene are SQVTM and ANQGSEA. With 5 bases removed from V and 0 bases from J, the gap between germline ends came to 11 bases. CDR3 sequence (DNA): TGCAGCGTTCGTCAAGGGAATAGCAATCAGCCCCAGCATTTT. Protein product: CSVRQGNSNQPQHF. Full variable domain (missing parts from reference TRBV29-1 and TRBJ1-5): SAVISQKPSRDICQRGTSLTIQCQVDSQVTMMFWYRQQPGQSLTLIATANQGSEATYESGFVIDKFPISRPNLTFSTLTVSNMSPEDSSIYLCSVRQGNSNQPQHFGDGTRLSIL.

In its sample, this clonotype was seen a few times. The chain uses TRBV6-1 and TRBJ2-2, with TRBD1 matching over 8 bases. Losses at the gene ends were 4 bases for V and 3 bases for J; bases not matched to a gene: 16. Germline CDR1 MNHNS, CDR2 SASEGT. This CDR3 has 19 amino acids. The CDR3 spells CASSVGGRGPEQYTGELFF. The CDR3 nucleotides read TGTGCCAGCAGTGTCGGGGGCAGGGGGCCCGAGCAATACACCGGGGAGCTGTTTTTT.

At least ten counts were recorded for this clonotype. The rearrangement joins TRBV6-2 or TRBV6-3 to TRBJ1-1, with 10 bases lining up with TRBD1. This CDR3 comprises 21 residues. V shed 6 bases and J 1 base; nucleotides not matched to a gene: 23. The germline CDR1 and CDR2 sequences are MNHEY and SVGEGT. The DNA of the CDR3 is TGTGCCAGCAGCCGTGACAGGGGGCAGTGGTTCGGGTCGCGGGGGAACACTGAAGCTTTCTTT. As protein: CASSRDRGQWFGSRGNTEAFF.

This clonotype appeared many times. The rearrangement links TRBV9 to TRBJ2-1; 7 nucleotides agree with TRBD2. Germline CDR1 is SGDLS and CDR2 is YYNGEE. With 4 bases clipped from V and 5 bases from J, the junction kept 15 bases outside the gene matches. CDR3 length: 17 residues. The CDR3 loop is CASSTKSGTILNNEQFF. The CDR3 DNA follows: TGTGCCAGCAGCACAAAAAGCGGGACTATATTAAACAATGAGCAGTTCTTC.

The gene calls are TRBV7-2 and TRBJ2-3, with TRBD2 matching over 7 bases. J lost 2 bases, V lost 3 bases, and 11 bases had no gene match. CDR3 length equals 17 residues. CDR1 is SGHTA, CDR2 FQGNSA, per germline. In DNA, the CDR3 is TGTGCCAGCAGCTTGCGGGGAGGGGTCCTTCTCACAGATACGCAGTATTTT. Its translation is CASSLRGGVLLTDTQYF.

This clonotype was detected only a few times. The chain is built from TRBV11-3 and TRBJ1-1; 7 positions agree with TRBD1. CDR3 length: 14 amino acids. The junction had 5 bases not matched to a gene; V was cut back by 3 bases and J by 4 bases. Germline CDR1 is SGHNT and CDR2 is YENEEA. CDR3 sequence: CASSFETGSTEAFF. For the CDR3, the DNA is TGTGCCAGCAGCTTCGAGACAGGGTCCACTGAAGCTTTCTTT.

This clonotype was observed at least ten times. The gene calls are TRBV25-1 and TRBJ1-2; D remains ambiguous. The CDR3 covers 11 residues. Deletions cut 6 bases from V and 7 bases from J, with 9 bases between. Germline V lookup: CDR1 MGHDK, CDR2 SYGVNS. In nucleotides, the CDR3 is TGTGCCAGCAGGCAGGACGCTGGCTACACCTTC. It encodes CASRQDAGYTF.

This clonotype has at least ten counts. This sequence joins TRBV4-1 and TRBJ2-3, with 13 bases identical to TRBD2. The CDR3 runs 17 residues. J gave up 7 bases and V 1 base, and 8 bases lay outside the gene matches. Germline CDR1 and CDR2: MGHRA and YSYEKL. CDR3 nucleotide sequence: TGCGCCAGCAGCCAAGGGGTTTCGACTAGCGGGGGGAATACGCAGTATTTT. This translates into CASSQGVSTSGGNTQYF.

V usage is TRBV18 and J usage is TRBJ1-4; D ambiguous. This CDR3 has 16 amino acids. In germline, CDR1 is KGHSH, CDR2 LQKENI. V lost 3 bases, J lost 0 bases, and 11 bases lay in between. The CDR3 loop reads CASSPTIGSTNEKLFF. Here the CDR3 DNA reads TGTGCCAGCTCACCTACCATCGGATCAACTAATGAAAAACTGTTTTTT.

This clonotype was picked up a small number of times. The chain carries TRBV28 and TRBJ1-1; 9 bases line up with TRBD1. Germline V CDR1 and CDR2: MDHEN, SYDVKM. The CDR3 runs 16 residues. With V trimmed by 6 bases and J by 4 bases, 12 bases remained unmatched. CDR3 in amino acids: CASRSPGTGSSTEAFF. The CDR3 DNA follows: TGTGCCAGCAGAAGTCCCGGGACAGGGTCGAGCACTGAAGCTTTCTTT.

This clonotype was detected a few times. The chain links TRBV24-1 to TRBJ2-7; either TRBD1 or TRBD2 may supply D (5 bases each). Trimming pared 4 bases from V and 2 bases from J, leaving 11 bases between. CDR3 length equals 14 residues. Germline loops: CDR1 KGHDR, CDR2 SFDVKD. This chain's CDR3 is CATSEAGTPYEQYF. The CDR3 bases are TGTGCCACCAGTGAAGCCGGGACGCCCTACGAGCAGTACTTC.

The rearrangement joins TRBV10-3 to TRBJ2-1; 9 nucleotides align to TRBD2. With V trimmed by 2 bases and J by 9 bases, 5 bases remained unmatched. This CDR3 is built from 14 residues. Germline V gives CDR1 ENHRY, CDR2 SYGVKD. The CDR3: CAISEGAGGREQFF. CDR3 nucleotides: TGTGCCATCAGTGAGGGGGCGGGGGGGCGTGAGCAGTTCTTC.

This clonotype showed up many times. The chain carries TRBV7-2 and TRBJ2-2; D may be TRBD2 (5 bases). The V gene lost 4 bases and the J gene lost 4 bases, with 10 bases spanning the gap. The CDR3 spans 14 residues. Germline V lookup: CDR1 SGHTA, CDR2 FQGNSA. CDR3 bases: TGTGCCAGCAGCTGGGGAGTTGGCACCGGGGAGCTGTTTTTT. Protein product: CASSWGVGTGELFF.

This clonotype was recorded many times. This CDR3 is CASSQEVASGIYEQYF. For the CDR3, the DNA is TGTGCCAGCAGCCAAGAGGTGGCTAGCGGGATATACGAGCAGTACTTC. The rearrangement joins TRBV4-2 to TRBJ2-7; 9 positions match TRBD2. Trimming took 0 bases from V and 4 from J; bases not matched to a gene: 7. This CDR3 region has 16 residues. Germline values: CDR1 LGHNA, CDR2 YNFKEQ.

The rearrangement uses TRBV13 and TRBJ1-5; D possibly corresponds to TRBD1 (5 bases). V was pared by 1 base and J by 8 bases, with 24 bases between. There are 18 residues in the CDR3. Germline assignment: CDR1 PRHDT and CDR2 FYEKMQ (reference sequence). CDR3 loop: CASSLVGNETEIRKPQHF. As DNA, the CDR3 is TGTGCCAGCAGCTTAGTTGGGAACGAGACAGAGATTAGGAAGCCCCAGCATTTT.

The CDR3 spells CASSSPGQGSGNTIYF. Written as DNA, the CDR3 is TGTGCCAGCAGCTCCCCGGGACAGGGTTCTGGAAACACCATATATTTT. The chain couples TRBV7-4 to TRBJ1-3, with 9 bases identical to TRBD1. This CDR3 is built from 16 residues. Looked up from germline, CDR1 is SGHVT and CDR2 is SQSDAQ. J was trimmed by 1 base and V by 4 bases; bases with no gene match: 5.

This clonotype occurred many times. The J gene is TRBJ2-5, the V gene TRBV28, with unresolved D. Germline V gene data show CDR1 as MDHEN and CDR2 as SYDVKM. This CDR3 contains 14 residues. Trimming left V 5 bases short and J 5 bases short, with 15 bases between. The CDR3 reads CASSTTGNGETQYF. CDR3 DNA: TGTGCCAGCAGTACCACTGGGAATGGGGAGACCCAGTACTTC. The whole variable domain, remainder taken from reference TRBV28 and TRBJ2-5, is DVKVTQSSRYLVKRTGEKVFLECVQDMDHENMFWYRQDPGLGLRLIYFSYDVKMKEKGDIPEGYSVSREKKERFSLILESASTNQTSMYLCASSTTGNGETQYFGPGTRLLVL.

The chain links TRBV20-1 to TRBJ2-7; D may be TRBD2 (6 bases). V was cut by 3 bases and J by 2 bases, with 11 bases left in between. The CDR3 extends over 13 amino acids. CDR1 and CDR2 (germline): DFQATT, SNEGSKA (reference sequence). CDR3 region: CSARGGNPYEQYF. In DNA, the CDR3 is TGCAGTGCTAGGGGCGGGAATCCCTACGAGCAGTACTTC.

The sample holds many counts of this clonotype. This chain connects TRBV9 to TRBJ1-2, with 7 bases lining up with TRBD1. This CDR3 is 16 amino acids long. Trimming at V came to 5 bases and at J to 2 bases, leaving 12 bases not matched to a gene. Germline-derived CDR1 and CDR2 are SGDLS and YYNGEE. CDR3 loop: CASSGDSLRTNYGYTF. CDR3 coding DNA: TGTGCCAGCAGTGGGGACAGCCTTCGAACCAACTATGGCTACACCTTC.